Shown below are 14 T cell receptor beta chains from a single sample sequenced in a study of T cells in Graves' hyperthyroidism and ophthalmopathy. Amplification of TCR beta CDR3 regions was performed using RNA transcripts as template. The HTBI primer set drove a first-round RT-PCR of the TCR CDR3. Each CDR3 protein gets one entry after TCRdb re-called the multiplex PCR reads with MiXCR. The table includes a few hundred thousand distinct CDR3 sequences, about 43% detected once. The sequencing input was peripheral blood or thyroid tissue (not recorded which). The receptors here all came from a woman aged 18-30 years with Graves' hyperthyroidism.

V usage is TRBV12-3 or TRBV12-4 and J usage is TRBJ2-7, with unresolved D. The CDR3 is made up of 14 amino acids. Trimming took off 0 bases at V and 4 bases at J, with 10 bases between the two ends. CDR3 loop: CASSLAPLTYEQYF. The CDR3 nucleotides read TGTGCCAGCAGTTTAGCGCCTCTTACTTACGAGCAGTACTTC.

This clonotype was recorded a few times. CDR3 in DNA: TGTGCCAGCAGCCATATGGGGGCCTACGAGCAGTACTTC. This translates into CASSHMGAYEQYF. The rearrangement uses TRBV7-9 and TRBJ2-7; D may correspond to TRBD1 or TRBD2 (5 bases each). CDR1 is SEHNR and CDR2 is FQNEAQ in the germline V gene (reference sequence). The CDR3 contains 13 residues. Trimming removed 5 bases from V and 2 bases from J, with 10 bases in between.

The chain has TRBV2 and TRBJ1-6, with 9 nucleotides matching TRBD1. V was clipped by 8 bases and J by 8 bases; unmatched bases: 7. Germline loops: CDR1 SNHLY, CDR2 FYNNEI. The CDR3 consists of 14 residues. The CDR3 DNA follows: TGTGCCAGCTCATTACAGGGGGCGGATTCACCCCTCCACTTT. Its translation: CASSLQGADSPLHF.

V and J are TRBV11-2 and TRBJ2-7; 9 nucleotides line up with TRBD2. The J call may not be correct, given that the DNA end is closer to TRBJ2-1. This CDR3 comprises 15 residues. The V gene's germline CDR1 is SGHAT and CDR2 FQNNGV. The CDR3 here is CASSWGTSGLWEQFF. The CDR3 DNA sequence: TGTGCCAGCAGCTGGGGCACTAGCGGGCTCTGGGAGCAGTTCTTC.

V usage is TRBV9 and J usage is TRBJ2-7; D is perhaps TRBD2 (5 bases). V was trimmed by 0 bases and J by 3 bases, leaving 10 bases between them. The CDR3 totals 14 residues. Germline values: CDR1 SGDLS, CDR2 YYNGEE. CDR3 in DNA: TGTGCCAGCAGCGTAGATCCTAGCTACTACGAGCAGTACTTC. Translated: CASSVDPSYYEQYF.

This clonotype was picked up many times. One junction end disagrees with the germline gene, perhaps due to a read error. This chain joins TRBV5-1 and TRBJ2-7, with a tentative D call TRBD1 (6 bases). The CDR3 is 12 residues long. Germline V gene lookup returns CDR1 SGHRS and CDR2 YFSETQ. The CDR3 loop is CASSSQGDEQYF. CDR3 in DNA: TGTGCCAGCAGCTCACAGGGAGACGAGCAGTACTTC.

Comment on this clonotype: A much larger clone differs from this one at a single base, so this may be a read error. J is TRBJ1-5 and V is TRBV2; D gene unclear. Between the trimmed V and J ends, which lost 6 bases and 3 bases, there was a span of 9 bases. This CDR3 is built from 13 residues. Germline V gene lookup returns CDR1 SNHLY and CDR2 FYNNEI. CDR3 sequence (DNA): TGTGCCAGCAGAGGGAGGGTCAATCAGCCCCAGCATTTT. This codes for CASRGRVNQPQHF.

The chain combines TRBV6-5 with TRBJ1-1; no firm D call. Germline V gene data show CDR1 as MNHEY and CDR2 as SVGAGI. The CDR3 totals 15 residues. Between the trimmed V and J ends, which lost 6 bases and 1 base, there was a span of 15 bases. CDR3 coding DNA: TGTGCCAGCAGCCAAGGTATGGGGTGGAACACTGAAGCTTTCTTT. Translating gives CASSQGMGWNTEAFF.

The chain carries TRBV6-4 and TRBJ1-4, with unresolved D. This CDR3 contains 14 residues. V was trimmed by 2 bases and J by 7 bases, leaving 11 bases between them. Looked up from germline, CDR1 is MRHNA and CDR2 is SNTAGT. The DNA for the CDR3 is TGTGCCAGCAGTGACAGGTGGAGCACTGAAAAACTGTTTTTT. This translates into CASSDRWSTEKLFF.

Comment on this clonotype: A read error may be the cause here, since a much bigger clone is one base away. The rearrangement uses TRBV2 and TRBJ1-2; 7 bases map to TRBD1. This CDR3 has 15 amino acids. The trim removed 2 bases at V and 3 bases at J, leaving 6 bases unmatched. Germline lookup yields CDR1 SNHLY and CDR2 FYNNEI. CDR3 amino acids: CASSEPGQQHYGYTF. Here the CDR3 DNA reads TGTGCCAGCAGTGAACCGGGACAGCAACACTATGGCTACACCTTC.

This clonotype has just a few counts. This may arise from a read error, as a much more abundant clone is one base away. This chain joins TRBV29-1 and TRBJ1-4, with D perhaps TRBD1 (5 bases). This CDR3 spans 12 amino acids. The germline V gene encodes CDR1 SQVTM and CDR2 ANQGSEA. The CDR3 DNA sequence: TGCAGCGTTGGTCAGCAGGGTGAAAACCTGTTTTTT. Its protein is CSVGQQGENLFF.

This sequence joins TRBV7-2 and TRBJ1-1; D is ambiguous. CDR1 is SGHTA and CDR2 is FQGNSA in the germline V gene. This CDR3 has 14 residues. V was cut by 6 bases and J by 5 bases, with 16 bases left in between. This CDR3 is CASSHRAGGTEAFF. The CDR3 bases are TGTGCCAGCAGTCATAGGGCCGGAGGGACTGAAGCTTTCTTT.

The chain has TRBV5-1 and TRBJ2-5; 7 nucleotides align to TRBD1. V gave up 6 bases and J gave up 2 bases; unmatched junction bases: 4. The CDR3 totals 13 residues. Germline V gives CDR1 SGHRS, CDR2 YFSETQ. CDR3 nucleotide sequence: TGCGCCAGCAACGTGGGACAGCAAGAGACCCAGTACTTC. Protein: CASNVGQQETQYF. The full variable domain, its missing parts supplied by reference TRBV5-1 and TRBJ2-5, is KAGVTQTPRYLIKTRGQQVTLSCSPISGHRSVSWYQQTPGQGLQFLFEYFSETQRNKGNFPGRFSGRQFSNSRSEMNVSTLELGDSALYLCASNVGQQETQYFGPGTRLLVL.

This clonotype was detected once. The CDR3 region has the DNA TGTGCCAGCAGCCAACTGGCCCCGGGTGAGCAGTACTTC. Amino acids: CASSQLAPGEQYF. The J gene is TRBJ2-7, the V gene TRBV7-6; unclear D gene. The CDR3 loop spans 13 amino acids. Germline V lookup: CDR1 SGHVS, CDR2 FNYEAQ. Trimming left V 5 bases short and J 7 bases short, with 15 bases between. The variable domain in full, with the rest retrieved from reference TRBV7-6 and TRBJ2-7, is GAGVSQSPRYKVTKRGQDVALRCDPISGHVSLYWYRQALGQGPEFLTYFNYEAQQDKSGLPNDRFSAERPEGSISTLTIQRTEQRDSAMYRCASSQLAPGEQYFGPGTRLTVT.